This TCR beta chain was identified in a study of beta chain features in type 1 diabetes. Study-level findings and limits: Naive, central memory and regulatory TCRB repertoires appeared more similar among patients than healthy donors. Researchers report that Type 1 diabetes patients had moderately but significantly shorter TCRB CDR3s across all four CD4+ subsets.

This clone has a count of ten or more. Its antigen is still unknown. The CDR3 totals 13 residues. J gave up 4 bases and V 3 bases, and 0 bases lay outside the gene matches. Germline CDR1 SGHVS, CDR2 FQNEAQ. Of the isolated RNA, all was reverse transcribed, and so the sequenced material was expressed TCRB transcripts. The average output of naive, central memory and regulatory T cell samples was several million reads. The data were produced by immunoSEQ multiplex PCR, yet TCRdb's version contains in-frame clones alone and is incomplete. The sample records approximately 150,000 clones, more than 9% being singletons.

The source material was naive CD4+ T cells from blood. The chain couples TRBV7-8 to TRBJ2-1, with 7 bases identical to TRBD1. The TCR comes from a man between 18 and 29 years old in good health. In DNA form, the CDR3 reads TGTGCCAGCAGCTTGGGACAGTACAATGAGCAGTTCTTC. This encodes CASSLGQYNEQFF.